This passage covers 24 T cell receptor beta chains from one sample sequenced in a study of blood T cell repertoires in COVID-19. The protocol was immunoSEQ multiplex PCR, while the TCRdb copy is restricted to in-frame clones and leaves out a portion. The table lists under 40,000 clones, over 75% of them singletons. Sequenced: peripheral blood. These receptor sequences come from a man between 60 and 70 years old with active COVID-19.

The chain combines TRBV14 with TRBJ2-1; 8 nucleotides align to TRBD2. The CDR3 sequence is 18 residues long. The germline V gene encodes CDR1 SGHDN and CDR2 FVKESK. The trim removed 0 bases at V and 4 bases at J, leaving 11 bases unmatched. As DNA, the CDR3 is TGTGCCAGCAGCCAAGATCGGGGGGGAGGGAGTTATTACAATGAGCAGTTCTTC. It is translated as CASSQDRGGGSYYNEQFF.

The chain links TRBV7-9 to TRBJ1-4; D gene unclear. Germline CDR1 and CDR2: SEHNR and FQNEAQ (reference sequence). The CDR3 has 15 amino acids. V lost 4 bases and J lost 1, with 10 bases in between. The CDR3 region is CASSSRLETNEKLFF. CDR3 sequence (DNA): TGTGCCAGCAGCTCTCGACTGGAAACTAATGAAAAACTGTTTTTT.

This chain joins TRBV5-6 and TRBJ2-7; tentative D call: TRBD1 (6 bases). CDR1 is SGHDT and CDR2 is YYEEEE in the germline V gene. This CDR3 is built from 13 residues. V lost 3 bases to trimming and J lost 7 bases, with 14 bases between them. In DNA, the CDR3 is TGTGCCAGCAGCTCGGCAGGGGTAGGGGAGCAGTACTTC. Translated, it gives CASSSAGVGEQYF.

The chain links TRBV7-3 to TRBJ1-1; tentatively, D is TRBD1 (5 bases). Germline assignment: CDR1 SGHTA and CDR2 FQGTGA. V was trimmed by 0 bases and J by 4 bases, leaving 6 bases between them. CDR3 length: 13 amino acids. Written as DNA, the CDR3 is TGTGCCAGCAGCTTAACGGGGGGCACTGAAGCTTTCTTT. Translating it yields CASSLTGGTEAFF. The full variable domain, in which reference TRBV7-3 and TRBJ1-1 provide the parts outside the CDR3, is GAGVSQTPSNKVTEKGKYVELRCDPISGHTALYWYRQSLGQGPEFLIYFQGTGAADDSGLPNDRFFAVRPEGSVSTLKIQRTERGDSAVYLCASSLTGGTEAFFGQGTRLTVV.

The chain has TRBV7-2 and TRBJ1-1; D uncertain. The CDR3 is 14 residues long. The ends were cut back, 5 bases at V and 1 base at J, with 11 bases in the middle. Germline V gene sequence: CDR1 SGHTA, CDR2 FQGNSA. In DNA, the CDR3 is TGTGCCAGCAGCGAATCAAGCACGAACACTGAAGCTTTCTTT. Translation: CASSESSTNTEAFF. Combining the CDR3 with reference TRBV7-2 and TRBJ1-1 gives the whole variable domain GAGVSQSPSNKVTEKGKDVELRCDPISGHTALYWYRQSLGQGLEFLIYFQGNSAPDKSGLPSDRFSAERTGGSVSTLTIQRTQQEDSAVYLCASSESSTNTEAFFGQGTRLTVV.

The CDR3 loop is CASSLRGQSYPEAFF. CDR3 coding DNA: TGTGCCAGCAGCCTCCGCGGTCAGTCTTATCCTGAAGCTTTCTTT. The V and J genes are TRBV13 and TRBJ1-1; D unclear. Germline V gene sequence: CDR1 PRHDT, CDR2 FYEKMQ (reference sequence). The CDR3 is made up of 15 amino acids. V was cut by 5 bases and J by 6 bases, with 19 bases left in between.

The chain recombines TRBV4-1 with TRBJ1-1, with no clear D. Per germline, CDR1 MGHRA and CDR2 YSYEKL. CDR3 length equals 14 residues. Trimming removed 0 bases at V and 2 bases at J, with 7 bases between. CDR3 in amino acids: CASSQDLGNTEAFF. The CDR3 nucleotides are TGCGCCAGCAGCCAAGATCTGGGCAACACTGAAGCTTTCTTT.

V usage is TRBV19 and J usage is TRBJ2-1; possible D gene TRBD1, 6 bases. Germline CDR1 LNHDA, CDR2 SQIVND (reference sequence). The CDR3 has 13 amino acids. V was shortened by 1 base and J by 12 bases, with 13 bases between the two germline ends. This CDR3 is CASSIVSQGSQFF. The CDR3 DNA follows: TGTGCCAGTAGTATAGTTTCCCAGGGGTCGCAGTTCTTC. The full variable domain, completed using reference TRBV19 and TRBJ2-1, is DGGITQSPKYLFRKEGQNVTLSCEQNLNHDAMYWYRQDPGQGLRLIYYSQIVNDFQKGDIAEGYSVSREKKESFPLTVTSAQKNPTAFYLCASSIVSQGSQFFGPGTRLTVL.

The chain joins TRBV7-2 to TRBJ2-7; D not resolved. CDR1 is SGHTA, CDR2 FQGNSA, per germline. This CDR3 is 14 amino acids long. Trimming pared 0 bases from V and 2 bases from J, leaving 8 bases between. The CDR3 region is CASSLALGPYEQYF. The DNA of the CDR3 is TGTGCCAGCAGCTTAGCGCTCGGTCCCTACGAGCAGTACTTC. Using reference TRBV7-2 and TRBJ2-7 for the parts outside the CDR3, the full variable domain is GAGVSQSPSNKVTEKGKDVELRCDPISGHTALYWYRQSLGQGLEFLIYFQGNSAPDKSGLPSDRFSAERTGGSVSTLTIQRTQQEDSAVYLCASSLALGPYEQYFGPGTRLTVT.

The chain joins TRBV15 to TRBJ1-2; 7 bases match TRBD1. The germline V gene has CDR1 LNHNV and CDR2 YYDKDF (reference sequence). The trim removed 0 bases at V and 6 bases at J, leaving 10 bases unmatched. CDR3 length equals 16 residues. CDR3 DNA sequence: TGTGCCACCAGCAGAGAGGGTGCAGGGGGGTCCGATGGCTACACCTTC. Amino acid sequence: CATSREGAGGSDGYTF.

The V gene is TRBV7-2, the J gene TRBJ2-5, with 7 bases fitting TRBD1. Germline V gene data show CDR1 as SGHTA and CDR2 as FQGNSA. The CDR3 loop spans 14 amino acids. J lost 5 bases, V lost 1 base, and 4 bases had no gene match. The CDR3 coding sequence is TGTGCCAGCAGCTTAGACAGGGGTTGGGAGACCCAGTACTTC. This codes for CASSLDRGWETQYF.

The chain uses TRBV6-1 and TRBJ2-2; 10 nucleotides agree with TRBD2. The CDR3 has 17 amino acids. Germline CDR1 MNHNS, CDR2 SASEGT. Trimming at V came to 4 bases and at J to 0 bases, leaving 5 bases not matched to a gene. The CDR3 reads CASSANLAGANTGELFF. CDR3 nucleotides: TGTGCCAGCAGTGCGAACCTAGCGGGGGCGAACACCGGGGAGCTGTTTTTT.

The chain couples TRBV27 to TRBJ2-7; 8 nucleotides agree with TRBD1. After removal of 6 bases from V and 2 bases from J, the junction contained 6 bases not matched to a gene. Looked up from germline, CDR1 is MNHEY and CDR2 is SMNVEV (reference sequence). This CDR3 is built from 14 residues. The CDR3: CASSPRGRPYEQYF. The CDR3 DNA reads as TGTGCCAGCAGCCCCAGGGGGCGTCCCTACGAGCAGTACTTC.

V usage is TRBV29-1 and J usage is TRBJ2-2; 10 bases are a match to TRBD1. Trimming took 4 bases from V and 7 from J; bases not matched to a gene: 3. Germline V gives CDR1 SQVTM, CDR2 ANQGSEA. There are 13 residues in the CDR3. CDR3 DNA sequence: TGCAGCGTTGGACAGGGGGCTGGCGGGGAGCTGTTTTTT. Its translation: CSVGQGAGGELFF.

This chain uses TRBV11-2 with TRBJ2-6, with 8 bases lining up with TRBD2. Unmatched junction bases numbered 8, after V lost 5 bases and J lost 2 bases. CDR3 length: 17 amino acids. Germline CDR1 SGHAT, CDR2 FQNNGV. CDR3 bases: TGTGCCAGCAGCCTACGGGGGGGGACAACTGGGGCCAACGTCCTGACTTTC. Its protein product is CASSLRGGTTGANVLTF.

V gene TRBV18 combines with J gene TRBJ1-2; the match to TRBD1 covers 7 bases. V lost 0 bases, J lost 4 bases, and 11 bases stayed unmatched. Germline values: CDR1 KGHSH, CDR2 LQKENI. This CDR3 is 17 amino acids long. The CDR3 region is CASSPPPTEGATYGYTF. The CDR3 DNA reads TGTGCCAGCTCACCACCACCGACAGAGGGGGCGACCTATGGCTACACCTTC. The full variable domain, its missing parts supplied by reference TRBV18 and TRBJ1-2, is NAGVMQNPRHLVRRRGQEARLRCSPMKGHSHVYWYRQLPEEGLKFMVYLQKENIIDESGMPKERFSAEFPKEGPSILRIQQVVRGDSAAYFCASSPPPTEGATYGYTFGSGTRLTVV.

The rearrangement uses TRBV5-6 and TRBJ2-7; weak D call: TRBD1 (6 bases). CDR3 length equals 14 residues. Germline CDR1 reads SGHDT; CDR2 reads YYEEEE. V was trimmed by 3 bases and J by 1 base, leaving 11 bases between them. The CDR3 reads CASSSFQGSYEQYF. The CDR3 coding sequence is TGTGCCAGCAGCTCGTTCCAGGGGTCCTACGAGCAGTACTTC.

The chain uses TRBV30 and TRBJ2-5, with a possible D match to TRBD2 (6 bases). V lost 2 bases and J lost 5, with 12 bases in between. Germline V gene lookup returns CDR1 GTSNPN and CDR2 SVGIG (reference sequence). This CDR3 spans 13 amino acids. The CDR3 DNA reads TGTGCCTGGAGTATGGGACTTGGGGAGACCCAGTACTTC. The encoded protein is CAWSMGLGETQYF.

The gene calls are TRBV21-1 and TRBJ2-7; the table calls TRBD2, which could not be checked here. TRBV21-1 is a pseudogene segment. The CDR3 contains 17 residues. CDR3: CASSPRASGRAPYEQYF. For the CDR3, the DNA is TGTGCCAGCAGCCCTCGGGCTAGCGGGAGGGCACCCTACGAGCAGTACTTC.

The rearrangement links TRBV2 to TRBJ1-2; D unclear. There are 10 residues in the CDR3. Germline V lookup: CDR1 SNHLY, CDR2 FYNNEI. Written as DNA, the CDR3 is TGTGCGTGGAGGGTGCTTGGCTACACCTTC. This codes for CAWRVLGYTF.

The chain carries TRBV27 and TRBJ2-2; TRBD2 aligns across 11 bases. The CDR3 extends over 16 amino acids. Germline lookup yields CDR1 MNHEY and CDR2 SMNVEV (reference sequence). V shed 3 bases and J 1 base; nucleotides not matched to a gene: 1. The CDR3 nucleotides read TGTGCCAGCAGTTTCGGACTAGCGGGGAACACCGGGGAGCTGTTTTTT. It codes for CASSFGLAGNTGELFF.

The rearrangement uses TRBV18 and TRBJ1-2; a possible D gene is TRBD1 (5 bases). This CDR3 spans 15 amino acids. In germline, CDR1 is KGHSH, CDR2 LQKENI. Trimming stripped 2 bases from V and 4 bases from J, with 14 bases between. The CDR3 spells CASSPAGDGGYGYTF. CDR3 coding DNA: TGTGCCAGCTCACCAGCGGGGGATGGAGGCTATGGCTACACCTTC.

This rearrangement joins TRBV6-6 to TRBJ2-7, with 7 bases lining up with TRBD2. The CDR3 loop spans 14 amino acids. CDR1 and CDR2 from the germline V gene are MNHNY and SVGAGI (reference sequence). Trimming at V came to 2 bases and at J to 0 bases, leaving 1 base not matched to a gene. CDR3 sequence: CASSYSGNSYEQYF. The CDR3 DNA reads TGTGCCAGCAGTTACAGCGGGAACTCCTACGAGCAGTACTTC.

The chain is built from TRBV6-1 and TRBJ1-6; no firm D call. The germline CDR1 and CDR2 sequences are MNHNS and SASEGT. With 2 bases removed from V and 6 bases from J, the gap between germline ends came to 2 bases. CDR3 size: 12 residues. The CDR3: CASSELNSPLHF. CDR3 nucleotides: TGTGCCAGCAGTGAACTTAATTCACCCCTCCACTTT.